Below are 24 T cell receptor beta chains sequenced from a single sample in a study of T cells in Graves' hyperthyroidism and ophthalmopathy. There were TCR beta CDR3 regions amplified from RNA transcripts. RT-PCR in the first round (using the HTBI primer set) targeted the TCR CDR3. TCRdb itself ran the multiplex PCR reads through MiXCR, one entry per CDR3 protein. The data show 460,000 or so distinct CDR3 sequences, around 14% seen once. The specimen sequenced was blood. Receptors originate from a woman younger than 35 with Graves' hyperthyroidism.

The chain recombines TRBV6-6 with TRBJ1-4, with TRBD1 matching over 7 bases. V shed 2 bases, J shed 6 bases, and the junction held 3 bases outside the gene matches. The V gene's germline CDR1 is MNHNY and CDR2 SVGAGI (reference sequence). The CDR3 consists of 14 residues. In DNA form, the CDR3 reads TGTGCCAGCAGTTACCAGACAGGGTATGAAAAACTGTTTTTT. Residues: CASSYQTGYEKLFF.

This clonotype was seen many times. This chain links TRBV19 with TRBJ2-7; 11 bases fit TRBD2. J lost 3 bases, V lost 0 bases, and 4 bases had no gene match. The length of the CDR3 is 16 residues. The germline V gene encodes CDR1 LNHDA and CDR2 SQIVND (reference sequence). CDR3 sequence: CASSIEGTSGYYEQYV. CDR3 in DNA: TGTGCCAGTAGTATAGAGGGGACTAGCGGTTACTACGAGCAGTACGTC.

This clonotype was detected once. A much bigger clone sits one base away, suggesting this may be a read error. The chain recombines TRBV9 with TRBJ2-2; a weak D match, TRBD2 (5 bases). The CDR3 length is 15 residues. Germline V gives CDR1 SGDLS, CDR2 YYNGEE. The CDR3 coding sequence is TGTGCCAGCAGCCCCGGGGTGGCGGTGGCCGGGGAGCCGTTTTTT. This encodes CASSPGVAVAGEPFF.

This clonotype was counted a few times. V usage is TRBV29-1 and J usage is TRBJ2-7; TRBD1 might be the D (6 bases). This CDR3 region has 15 residues. Per the germline V gene, CDR1 is SQVTM and CDR2 is ANQGSEA. V was trimmed by 1 base and J by 0 bases, leaving 13 bases between them. The CDR3 reads CSVEGTRDTSYEQYF. For the CDR3, the DNA is TGCAGCGTTGAAGGGACTCGGGACACCTCCTACGAGCAGTACTTC.

This clonotype was counted ten times or more. V is TRBV29-1 and J is TRBJ2-1; 13 nucleotides align to TRBD2. V gave up 6 bases and J gave up 7 bases; unmatched junction bases: 9. CDR1 is SQVTM and CDR2 is ANQGSEA in the germline V gene. This CDR3 has 15 amino acids. CDR3: CSVPGTSGNRNEQFF. CDR3 DNA sequence: TGCAGCGTCCCCGGGACTAGCGGGAATCGGAATGAGCAGTTCTTC.

The sample holds many counts of this clonotype. The chain carries TRBV3-1 and TRBJ1-2; D unclear. With 2 bases removed from V and 8 bases from J, the gap between germline ends came to 9 bases. Germline values: CDR1 LGHDT, CDR2 YNNKEL (reference sequence). The CDR3 is 12 amino acids. In nucleotides, the CDR3 is TGTGCCAGCAGCCAACTTCGGGTCGGCTACACCTTC. Its translation: CASSQLRVGYTF.

This clonotype was counted at least ten times. This chain joins TRBV20-1 and TRBJ2-1; no firm D call. Trimming took 3 bases from V and 0 from J, leaving 18 bases between them. The CDR3 contains 17 residues. From germline, CDR1 is DFQATT and CDR2 SNEGSKA (reference sequence). The CDR3 bases are TGCAGTGCTAGCCCAACCCGTCGCAGTTTCTCCTACAATGAGCAGTTCTTC. It codes for CSASPTRRSFSYNEQFF.

This clonotype was observed a handful of times. The chain combines TRBV19 with TRBJ1-2; D is undetermined. V lost 5 bases and J 0 bases, leaving 7 bases between the germline ends. The CDR3 length is 13 residues. Germline assignment: CDR1 LNHDA and CDR2 SQIVND (reference sequence). The CDR3, as DNA: TGTGCCAGTAGTTCCCGCCCTAACTATGGCTACACCTTC. Translated: CASSSRPNYGYTF.

This clonotype was counted at least ten times. The chain recombines TRBV7-3 with TRBJ2-3; TRBD2 matches at 7 bases. The V gene's germline CDR1 is SGHTA and CDR2 FQGTGA. This CDR3 comprises 14 residues. Trimming cost V 5 bases and J 6 bases; bases outside gene matches: 8. CDR3 loop: CASSPLGGRDTQYF. DNA of the CDR3: TGTGCCAGCAGCCCCCTGGGAGGGCGGGATACGCAGTATTTT.

Regarding this clonotype: Just one base apart from a much larger clone, this may be a read error. The gene calls are TRBV19 and TRBJ1-1; D is perhaps TRBD1 (5 bases). The CDR3 totals 13 residues. CDR1 is LNHDA, CDR2 SQIVND, per germline (reference sequence). Trimming shortened V by 10 bases and J by 3 bases, and 15 bases separated the two germline ends. The CDR3 reads CATDWGGHTEAFF. The CDR3 DNA reads TGTGCCACCGACTGGGGCGGGCACACTGAAGCTTTCTTT.

The rearrangement uses TRBV27 and TRBJ2-2; 11 positions match TRBD2. The germline gives CDR1 MNHEY, CDR2 SMNVEV (reference sequence). Trimming at V came to 5 bases and at J to 1 base, leaving 3 bases not matched to a gene. The CDR3 runs 16 residues. The CDR3 sequence: CASSVAGGMNTGELFF. The DNA for the CDR3 is TGTGCCAGCAGTGTAGCGGGAGGGATGAACACCGGGGAGCTGTTTTTT.

This clonotype was observed a few times. The V gene is TRBV7-6, the J gene TRBJ2-5, with 8 bases aligning to TRBD1. With V trimmed by 1 base and J by 5 bases, 12 bases remained unmatched. There are 17 residues in the CDR3. Germline-derived CDR1 and CDR2 are SGHVS and FNYEAQ. DNA for the CDR3: TGTGCCAGCAGCTTAGACCGACAGGGGAGGAGCGTGGAGACCCAGTACTTC. Translating it yields CASSLDRQGRSVETQYF.

Only a few counts were recorded for this clonotype. The chain has TRBV12-5 and TRBJ2-4, with 13 bases identical to TRBD2. V trimming: 0 bases; J trimming: 0 bases; junction bases outside the gene matches: 8. Germline lookup yields CDR1 LGHNT and CDR2 FRNRAP. The CDR3 spans 20 residues. Here the CDR3 reads CASGLVLTSGRDLAKNIQYF. For the CDR3, the DNA is TGTGCTAGTGGTTTGGTTCTTACTAGCGGGAGGGATCTAGCCAAAAACATTCAGTACTTC. The full variable domain, its missing parts supplied by reference TRBV12-5 and TRBJ2-4, is DARVTQTPRHKVTEMGQEVTMRCQPILGHNTVFWYRQTMMQGLELLAYFRNRAPLDDSGMPKDRFSAEMPDATLATLKIQPSEPRDSAVYFCASGLVLTSGRDLAKNIQYFGAGTRLSVL.

The genes are TRBV28 and TRBJ1-5; D is perhaps TRBD1 (5 bases). Germline V gene lookup returns CDR1 MDHEN and CDR2 SYDVKM. V was clipped by 7 bases and J by 0 bases, with 13 bases between them. The CDR3 has 15 residues. In DNA form, the CDR3 reads TGTGCCAGCAAGACAGCTTTCTATAGCAATCAGCCCCAGCATTTT. This gives the protein CASKTAFYSNQPQHF.

This clonotype was detected many times. This rearrangement joins TRBV12-3 or TRBV12-4 to TRBJ1-3, with D possibly being TRBD1 (6 bases). Trimming took 2 bases from V and 1 from J, leaving 6 bases between them. CDR3 length: 14 amino acids. The CDR3 DNA is TGTGCCAGCAGTTTACAGGGGTCTGGAAACACCATATATTTT. It codes for CASSLQGSGNTIYF.

This clonotype appeared once. J is TRBJ2-1 and V is TRBV30; no firm D call. V shed 5 bases and J shed 5 bases, with 7 bases lying between them. Germline assignment: CDR1 GTSNPN and CDR2 SVGIG (reference sequence). The CDR3 is 11 amino acids. The CDR3 bases are TGTGCCTGGGCCTACAACAATGAGCAGTTCTTC. It encodes CAWAYNNEQFF. The full variable domain, in which reference TRBV30 and TRBJ2-1 provide the parts outside the CDR3, is SQTIHQWPATLVQPVGSPLSLECTVEGTSNPNLYWYRQAAGRGLQLLFYSVGIGQISSEVPQNLSASRPQDRQFILSSKKLLLSDSGFYLCAWAYNNEQFFGPGTRLTVL.

V gene TRBV3-1 combines with J gene TRBJ1-2; the D gene is possibly TRBD1 (5 bases). The CDR3 contains 13 residues. V was pared by 4 bases and J by 8 bases, with 14 bases between. The germline CDR1 and CDR2 sequences are LGHDT and YNNKEL (reference sequence). CDR3 loop: CASSPRQSGGYTF. Here the CDR3 DNA reads TGTGCCAGCAGCCCCCGACAGTCAGGGGGCTACACCTTC.

This clonotype was recorded many times. The chain joins TRBV19 to TRBJ2-1, with 10 bases matching TRBD2. The CDR3 runs 17 residues. In germline, CDR1 is LNHDA, CDR2 SQIVND (reference sequence). Losses at the gene ends were 4 bases for V and 12 bases for J; bases not matched to a gene: 18. CDR3 in DNA: TGTGCCAGTAGTAATGGGTGGGGCCAGCGGGAGGGCCTAGGGCAGTTCTTC. As protein: CASSNGWGQREGLGQFF.

The V and J genes are TRBV5-1 and TRBJ1-4; D remains ambiguous. Trimming took off 4 bases at V and 8 bases at J, with 18 bases between the two ends. The V gene's germline CDR1 is SGHRS and CDR2 YFSETQ. This CDR3 spans 15 amino acids. CDR3 loop: CASSDPELGNEKLFF. CDR3 DNA: TGCGCCAGCAGCGACCCGGAATTGGGCAACGAAAAACTGTTTTTT.

V is TRBV20-1 and J is TRBJ2-7, with D perhaps given as TRBD1 or TRBD2 (5 bases each). The germline V gene encodes CDR1 DFQATT and CDR2 SNEGSKA (reference sequence). This CDR3 is 13 amino acids long. Trimming shortened V by 4 bases and J by 0 bases, and 10 bases separated the two germline ends. The CDR3 DNA reads as TGCAGTGCTACCTGGGGGAGCTCCTACGAGCAGTACTTC. This sequence encodes CSATWGSSYEQYF.

Only a few counts were recorded for this clonotype. This chain links TRBV9 with TRBJ1-4; 7 positions agree with TRBD1. The V gene's germline CDR1 is SGDLS and CDR2 YYNGEE. CDR3 size: 15 residues. J was trimmed by 5 bases and V by 4 bases; bases with no gene match: 8. CDR3 DNA: TGTGCCAGCAGCCTGACAGGGAGTGAGAATGAAAAACTGTTTTTT. It is translated as CASSLTGSENEKLFF. Combining the CDR3 with reference TRBV9 and TRBJ1-4 gives the whole variable domain DSGVTQTPKHLITATGQRVTLRCSPRSGDLSVYWYQQSLDQGLQFLIQYYNGEERAKGNILERFSAQQFPDLHSELNLSSLELGDSALYFCASSLTGSENEKLFFGSGTQLSVL.

This clonotype was seen more than once but under ten times. The chain links TRBV20-1 to TRBJ2-5; 13 bases map to TRBD2. There are 15 residues in the CDR3. Germline trimming cut 1 base from V and 3 bases from J; bases unmatched to any gene: 2. The germline V gene encodes CDR1 DFQATT and CDR2 SNEGSKA (reference sequence). The chain's CDR3 is CSARGLAGGKETQYF. The CDR3 DNA reads as TGCAGTGCTAGAGGACTAGCGGGAGGTAAAGAGACCCAGTACTTC.

There are many counts of this clonotype. This chain joins TRBV6-5 and TRBJ1-1; possible D gene TRBD1, 6 bases. Germline V CDR1 and CDR2: MNHEY, SVGAGI. V was pared by 2 bases and J by 0 bases, with 13 bases between. CDR3 length equals 16 residues. CDR3 in amino acids: CASSYPRGGLNTEAFF. CDR3 sequence (DNA): TGTGCCAGCAGTTACCCCAGGGGAGGCCTGAACACTGAAGCTTTCTTT.

There are many counts of this clonotype. The chain has TRBV9 and TRBJ2-5; D may be TRBD1 or TRBD2 (6 bases each). Germline V lookup: CDR1 SGDLS, CDR2 YYNGEE. Between the trimmed V and J ends, which lost 3 bases and 0 bases, there was a span of 9 bases. The CDR3 consists of 14 residues. CDR3 amino acids: CASSEGDYQETQYF. The CDR3 region has the DNA TGTGCCAGCAGCGAGGGGGACTACCAAGAGACCCAGTACTTC.